This is a list of T cell receptor beta chains from one sample in a study of blood T cell repertoires in COVID-19. Using immunoSEQ multiplex PCR, the repertoire was profiled, and TCRdb retains in-frame clones only, with some absent. The table has about 170,000 clones, around two thirds seen once. Sequenced input: peripheral blood. These receptors originate from a woman of 80 years or more with acute or convalescent COVID-19. Both conserved end residues are trimmed from each CDR3.

CDR3: ASTPSGYEQY; J: TRBJ2-7; V: TRBV28; length: 10
CDR3: AWQSISDMTRELF; J: TRBJ2-2; V: TRBV30; length: 13
CDR3: ASSDGQGISGNTIY; J: TRBJ1-3; V: TRBV10-1; length: 14
CDR3: ASSFSSSGIGETQY; J: TRBJ2-5; V: TRBV3-1/TRBV3-2; length: 14
CDR3: ASSLAGTSGRASPDTQY; J: TRBJ2-3; V: TRBV5-1; length: 17
CDR3: ASSLEPPGMTYNTGELF; J: TRBJ2-2; V: TRBV5-1; length: 17
CDR3: AWSAGQDYYSSYNEQF; J: TRBJ2-1; V: TRBV30; length: 16
CDR3: ASSKGLAGGATETQY; J: TRBJ2-5; V: TRBV7-9; length: 15
CDR3: ASSRGTLSSYEQY; J: TRBJ2-7; V: TRBV28; length: 13
CDR3: AWSVSKGAGF; J: TRBJ1-4; V: TRBV30; length: 10
CDR3: ASSLNRVGNTIY; J: TRBJ1-3; V: TRBV7-8; length: 12
CDR3: ATSDHIPGVRVKETQY; J: TRBJ2-5; V: TRBV24-1; length: 16
CDR3: ASRSGGPGELF; J: TRBJ2-2; V: TRBV28; length: 11
CDR3: ASSQEGSREGNQPQH; J: TRBJ1-5; V: TRBV4-1; length: 15
CDR3: ASSFSQIGTGTSLGTQY; J: TRBJ2-5; V: TRBV28; length: 17
CDR3: ASSELGGYNEQF; J: TRBJ2-1; V: TRBV2; length: 12
CDR3: ASSSRGGTGVGYT; J: TRBJ1-2; V: TRBV27; length: 13
CDR3: ASSLTGNHYEQY; J: TRBJ2-7; V: TRBV18; length: 12
CDR3: ASSPQTSGRGELF; J: TRBJ2-2; V: TRBV28; length: 13
CDR3: ASSEPGQGYGGNYGYT; J: TRBJ1-2; V: TRBV28; length: 16
CDR3: ASSLDRYNTEAF; J: TRBJ1-1; V: TRBV5-1; length: 12
CDR3: AISDSTGVYNEQF; J: TRBJ2-1; V: TRBV10-3; length: 13
CDR3: ASSLSFGTADYEQY; J: TRBJ2-7; V: TRBV11-2; length: 14
CDR3: ASSTGGLAASYEQY; J: TRBJ2-7; V: TRBV6-2/TRBV6-3; length: 14
CDR3: ASSQVNLAGVGEQF; J: TRBJ2-1; V: TRBV3-1/TRBV3-2; length: 14
CDR3: ASSFRTALNEKLF; J: TRBJ1-4; V: TRBV28; length: 13
CDR3: ASTPRGGENEKLF; J: TRBJ1-4; V: TRBV9; length: 13
CDR3: ASSGGTSGSNEQY; J: TRBJ2-7; V: TRBV18; length: 13
CDR3: ASSLSLTSGLYEQY; J: TRBJ2-7; V: TRBV28; length: 14
CDR3: ASSRGEGAYNEQF; J: TRBJ2-1; V: TRBV18; length: 13
CDR3: ASSLSGGGMYEQY; J: TRBJ2-7; V: TRBV5-6; length: 13
CDR3: ASSPPEGRATETQY; J: TRBJ2-5; V: TRBV18; length: 14
CDR3: AWSAGHRNTIY; J: TRBJ1-3; V: TRBV30; length: 11
CDR3: ASTFDSNTEAF; J: TRBJ1-1; V: TRBV28; length: 11
CDR3: ASSPNRGNTEAF; J: TRBJ1-1; V: TRBV27; length: 12
CDR3: ASRNSGTYNEQF; J: TRBJ2-1; V: TRBV5-1; length: 12
CDR3: ASSSPLPEQY; J: TRBJ2-7; V: TRBV28; length: 10
CDR3: ASSRITGTGVGQPQH; J: TRBJ1-5; V: TRBV19; length: 15
CDR3: ASRAGQNYGYT; J: TRBJ1-2; V: TRBV7-9; length: 11
CDR3: SATETALLADTQY; J: TRBJ2-3; V: TRBV20-1; length: 13
CDR3: ASSQPMGLANYEQY; J: TRBJ2-7; V: TRBV4-2; length: 14
CDR3: AISESGSDRSLRAQY; J: TRBJ2-5; V: TRBV10-3; length: 15
CDR3: ASSQDRRYGSEYNSPLH; J: TRBJ1-6; V: TRBV4-2; length: 17
CDR3: ASRPPGLATDTQY; J: TRBJ2-3; V: TRBV28; length: 13
CDR3: ASSQEDREGNTIY; J: TRBJ1-3; V: TRBV4-1; length: 13
CDR3: ASSKTIRQPQH; J: TRBJ1-5; V: TRBV2; length: 11
CDR3: ASSPSSANNGQF; J: TRBJ2-1; V: TRBV19; length: 12
CDR3: ASSPLLSGELF; J: TRBJ2-2; V: TRBV19; length: 11
CDR3: AISDLGGIREKLF; J: TRBJ1-4; V: TRBV10-3; length: 13
CDR3: ASSITGLAGGPGLLEQF; J: TRBJ2-1; V: TRBV19; length: 17
CDR3: ASSFSRDTPGEQY; J: TRBJ2-7; V: TRBV5-1; length: 13
CDR3: ASSLQYGIADSNQPQH; J: TRBJ1-5; V: TRBV5-4; length: 16
CDR3: ASSLGGNTEAF; J: TRBJ1-1; V: TRBV12-3/TRBV12-4; length: 11